The 7 T cell receptor beta chains below were found in one sample sequenced in a study of blood T cell repertoires in COVID-19. This table comes from immunoSEQ multiplex PCR, and its TCRdb copy is limited to in-frame clones, with some not included. Of some 160,000 clones detected, 70% to 90% appear once; the ten largest clones hold under 4.5%. Sequencing used peripheral blood. These receptor sequences come from a woman between 70 and 85 years old with acute or convalescent COVID-19.

V gene TRBV5-1 combines with J gene TRBJ2-2, with D possibly matching TRBD1 (5 bases). Trimming pared 0 bases from V and 4 bases from J, leaving 10 bases between. There are 15 residues in the CDR3. The germline V gene encodes CDR1 SGHRS and CDR2 YFSETQ. The DNA of the CDR3 is TGCGCCAGCAGCTTGGAAGGCAGGGTCACCGGGGAGCTGTTTTTT. It translates to CASSLEGRVTGELFF.

CDR3 DNA sequence: TGTGCCAGTAGTTTAAATGACCCTACCAGGGTATATTTTGGCAATCAGCCCCAGCATTTT. It yields the protein CASSLNDPTRVYFGNQPQHF. The chain joins TRBV19 to TRBJ1-5, with D possibly TRBD1 on 5 matching bases. Trimming stripped 5 bases from V and 2 bases from J, with 28 bases between. The V gene's germline CDR1 is LNHDA and CDR2 SQIVND (reference sequence). The CDR3 length is 20 residues. Supplemented by reference TRBV19 and TRBJ1-5, the full variable domain reads DGGITQSPKYLFRKEGQNVTLSCEQNLNHDAMYWYRQDPGQGLRLIYYSQIVNDFQKGDIAEGYSVSREKKESFPLTVTSAQKNPTAFYLCASSLNDPTRVYFGNQPQHFGDGTRLSIL.

This chain connects TRBV7-8 to TRBJ2-1, with 9 nucleotides matching TRBD1. There are 16 residues in the CDR3. CDR1 and CDR2 from the germline V gene are SGHVS and FQNEAQ. With 4 bases clipped from V and 7 bases from J, the junction kept 11 bases outside the gene matches. This chain's CDR3 is CASSSPPHRGPNEQFF. The CDR3 bases are TGTGCCAGCAGCTCCCCCCCCCACAGGGGGCCGAATGAGCAGTTCTTC.

This chain links TRBV2 with TRBJ1-5; D remains unclear. The CDR3 extends over 14 amino acids. V lost 2 bases, J lost 3 bases, and 8 bases lay in between. From germline, CDR1 is SNHLY and CDR2 FYNNEI. CDR3 protein: CASSEIVSNQPQHF. CDR3 DNA sequence: TGTGCCAGCAGTGAAATAGTTTCCAATCAGCCCCAGCATTTT.

This chain joins TRBV30 and TRBJ1-3, with 7 bases fitting TRBD1. Trimming removed 6 bases from V and 0 bases from J; junction bases left unmatched: 8. This CDR3 region has 15 residues. CDR1 is GTSNPN and CDR2 is SVGIG in the germline V gene (reference sequence). The CDR3 nucleotides are TGTGCCTGCGGGACAGCCCATTTCTCTGGAAACACCATATATTTT. Translation: CACGTAHFSGNTIYF.

The J gene is TRBJ1-6, the V gene TRBV5-1, with 8 nucleotides matching TRBD1. CDR1 is SGHRS, CDR2 YFSETQ, per germline. This CDR3 comprises 17 residues. V shed 0 bases, J shed 5 bases, and the junction held 7 bases outside the gene matches. The chain's CDR3 is CASSLADRALNNSPLHF. The CDR3 DNA reads as TGCGCCAGCAGCTTGGCGGACAGGGCCCTTAATAATTCACCCCTCCACTTT.

This clone was observed a single time. The DNA of the CDR3 is TGTGCCAGCAGCCCAGACAGGGCTGGGGGTGAAAAACTGTTTTTT. Amino acid sequence: CASSPDRAGGEKLFF. The chain recombines TRBV2 with TRBJ1-4; TRBD1 matches 7 bases. V shed 6 bases, J shed 7 bases, and the junction held 11 bases outside the gene matches. Germline lookup yields CDR1 SNHLY and CDR2 FYNNEI. This CDR3 has 15 amino acids.